A single sample is the source of the 19 T cell receptor beta chains below, sequenced in a study of Ad26.COV2.S vaccination and SARS-CoV-2 variants. Specified treatment: 15 to 20 received Ad26.COV2.S at low or high dose, single or two shots; several received placebo; per-sample allocation not given. Following the first vaccine or placebo injection, samples were taken on day 63. Some clones are missing from TCRdb's copy, which holds only in-frame ones; the method was immunoSEQ multiplex PCR. The sample includes a few hundred thousand clones, over 75% of them seen just once. This specimen consisted of peripheral blood, obtained in a trial of Ad26.COV2.S vaccine versus placebo. The receptors were gathered from a person between 18 and 65 years old who received the Ad26.COV2.S COVID-19 vaccine or a placebo.

The CDR3 loop is CASSPTGSGNTIYF. CDR3 bases: TGCGCCAGCAGCCCGACCGGCTCTGGAAACACCATATATTTT. This chain links TRBV5-1 with TRBJ1-3; the D is unclear. This CDR3 has 14 residues. Germline-derived CDR1 and CDR2 are SGHRS and YFSETQ. The V and J ends lost 4 bases and 0 bases respectively, with 8 bases between them.

This clone was counted a single time. The chain joins TRBV4-3 to TRBJ2-7; the D gene could be TRBD1 or TRBD2 (5 bases each). Germline CDR1 and CDR2: LGHNA and YSLEER. The CDR3 sequence is 16 residues long. The V end lost 0 bases, the J end lost 7 bases, and 19 bases lay between the germline ends. CDR3: CASSQDNVGRTREQYF. The CDR3 DNA reads TGCGCCAGCAGCCAAGATAATGTGGGACGGACACGGGAGCAGTACTTC.

J is TRBJ2-7 and V is TRBV6-2 or TRBV6-3; TRBD1 aligns across 7 bases. The CDR3 is made up of 15 amino acids. Germline CDR1 MNHEY, CDR2 SVGEGT. V dropped 5 bases and J dropped 0; count of bases not matched to a gene: 7. The CDR3: CASSLLTGSSYEQYF. CDR3 DNA sequence: TGTGCCAGCAGTCTCCTGACAGGGAGCTCCTACGAGCAGTACTTC.

V usage is TRBV11-2 and J usage is TRBJ2-5; D assignment may be TRBD1 or TRBD2 (5 bases each). Germline-derived CDR1 and CDR2 are SGHAT and FQNNGV. Trimming took off 4 bases at V and 7 bases at J, with 13 bases between the two ends. The CDR3 spans 13 residues. This CDR3 is CASSSGDRVTQYF. CDR3 DNA: TGTGCCAGCAGCTCTGGGGACCGGGTGACCCAGTACTTC.

The CDR3 DNA follows: TGTGCCAGCAGCGTAGGGAGCGGGGGGGCGGACACCGGGGAGCTGTTTTTT. Translation: CASSVGSGGADTGELFF. The V gene is TRBV9, the J gene TRBJ2-2, with TRBD2 matching 10 bases. Looked up from germline, CDR1 is SGDLS and CDR2 is YYNGEE. The CDR3 sequence is 17 residues long. J was trimmed by 3 bases and V by 0 bases; bases with no gene match: 5.

The chain employs TRBV5-1 and TRBJ2-5, with 10 bases fitting TRBD2. This CDR3 comprises 15 residues. The germline V gene has CDR1 SGHRS and CDR2 YFSETQ. V lost 2 bases to trimming and J lost 1 base; unmatched junction nucleotides: 2. In nucleotides, the CDR3 is TGCGCCAGCAGCTTTGGACTAGCGGCCCAAGAGACCCAGTACTTC. It codes for CASSFGLAAQETQYF.

In its sample, this clone was seen once. This chain connects TRBV27 to TRBJ2-1, with 8 bases fitting TRBD2. The CDR3 has 14 residues. CDR1 and CDR2 from the germline V gene are MNHEY and SMNVEV (reference sequence). Germline trimming cut 6 bases from V and 2 bases from J; bases unmatched to any gene: 3. CDR3 bases: TGTGCCAGCAGCGACGGGGGGGCCTACAATGAGCAGTTCTTC. Protein: CASSDGGAYNEQFF.

CDR3 in amino acids: CASSVGPGGLFANTGELFF. The CDR3 DNA sequence: TGTGCCAGCAGCGTAGGGCCAGGGGGCCTGTTCGCGAACACCGGGGAGCTGTTTTTT. This chain joins TRBV9 and TRBJ2-2; TRBD1 matches 8 bases. This CDR3 is 19 amino acids long. The germline gives CDR1 SGDLS, CDR2 YYNGEE. Germline trimming cut 0 bases from V and 0 bases from J; bases unmatched to any gene: 10.

This clone was seen once. The chain links TRBV30 to TRBJ1-2; D gene ambiguous. CDR1 is GTSNPN, CDR2 SVGIG, per germline (reference sequence). V shed 3 bases and J shed 8 bases, with 13 bases lying between them. The CDR3 has 12 residues. CDR3 nucleotides: TGTGCCTGGAGGGGCATCGAGGGCGGCTACACCTTC. Translating it yields CAWRGIEGGYTF.

This clone was recorded a few times. V usage is TRBV5-8 and J usage is TRBJ1-1; TRBD1 agrees at 7 bases. With 4 bases clipped from V and 2 bases from J, the junction kept 8 bases outside the gene matches. The CDR3 runs to 15 residues. The germline V gene encodes CDR1 SGHTS and CDR2 YDEGEE. Here the CDR3 DNA reads TGTGCCAGCAGCCAATTCCGACAGGGCAACACTGAAGCTTTCTTT. It is translated as CASSQFRQGNTEAFF.

This clone was seen just once. The J gene is TRBJ1-4, the V gene TRBV3-1 (or the pseudogene TRBV3-2); D ambiguous. The CDR3 extends over 15 amino acids. Germline CDR1 and CDR2: LGHDT and YNNKEL (reference sequence). Trimming cost V 1 base and J 6 bases, with 12 bases left between them. The CDR3 DNA reads TGTGCCAGCAGCCAAGTTCTCGGGGTCGATGAAAAACTGTTTTTT. It yields the protein CASSQVLGVDEKLFF.

The chain is built from TRBV9 and TRBJ1-2, with D possibly TRBD1 on 5 matching bases. This CDR3 spans 15 amino acids. Germline loops: CDR1 SGDLS, CDR2 YYNGEE. Trimming pared 4 bases from V and 4 bases from J, leaving 17 bases between. The CDR3 DNA sequence: TGTGCCAGCAGCTCATCAGGGCCATCACTCTATGGCTACACCTTC. It encodes CASSSSGPSLYGYTF.

This chain connects TRBV4-1 to TRBJ2-5, with 10 nucleotides matching TRBD2. The CDR3 is made up of 16 amino acids. V lost 4 bases, J lost 5 bases, and 10 bases stayed unmatched. Germline V gene sequence: CDR1 MGHRA, CDR2 YSYEKL. CDR3 coding DNA: TGCGCCAGCAGCCGTAACCCTAGCGGGGGTGGGGAGACCCAGTACTTC. Its protein product is CASSRNPSGGGETQYF.

This clone was counted only a few times. The chain links TRBV19 to TRBJ1-4; D unresolved. CDR1 LNHDA and CDR2 SQIVND come from the germline V gene (reference sequence). V shed 6 bases and J shed 4 bases, with 12 bases lying between them. The CDR3 has 14 residues. CDR3 bases: TGTGCCAGTAGGGGAGACGCCGGTAATGAAAAACTGTTTTTT. This translates into CASRGDAGNEKLFF.

With regard to this clone: At one boundary the junction diverges from the germline segment, which might be a read error. The chain has TRBV7-7 and TRBJ2-3; maybe TRBD1 (6 bases). Per the germline V gene, CDR1 is SSHAT and CDR2 is FNYEAQ (reference sequence). This CDR3 has 15 residues. This CDR3 is CASSLDQGFTDTQYF. CDR3 nucleotide sequence: TGTGCTAGCAGCTTAGATCAGGGGTTCACAGATACGCAGTATTTT. Variable domain in full (rest from reference TRBV7-7 and TRBJ2-3): GAGVSQSPRYKVTKRGQDVTLRCDPISSHATLYWYQQALGQGPEFLTYFNYEAQPDKSGLPSDRFSAERPEGSISTLTIQRTEQRDSAMYRCASSLDQGFTDTQYFGPGTRLTVL.

The CDR3 sequence is CASSVEVTGALHF. CDR3 coding DNA: TGTGCCAGCAGCGTAGAGGTCACCGGGGCCCTCCACTTT. V gene TRBV9 combines with J gene TRBJ1-6; D is unresolved. V shed 0 bases and J shed 14 bases, with 12 bases lying between them. In germline, CDR1 is SGDLS, CDR2 YYNGEE. The length of the CDR3 is 13 residues. The whole variable domain, filled in from reference TRBV9 and TRBJ1-6, reads DSGVTQTPKHLITATGQRVTLRCSPRSGDLSVYWYQQSLDQGLQFLIQYYNGEERAKGNILERFSAQQFPDLHSELNLSSLELGDSALYFCASSVEVTGALHFGNGTRLTVT.

Here the CDR3 reads CASQPRVFEETQYF. The CDR3 coding sequence is TGTGCCAGTCAACCACGGGTGTTCGAAGAGACCCAGTACTTC. The rearrangement links TRBV2 to TRBJ2-5; D is unclear. V was trimmed by 9 bases and J by 3 bases, leaving 17 bases between them. The CDR3 has 14 amino acids. CDR1 and CDR2 from the germline V gene are SNHLY and FYNNEI. The entire variable domain, with the rest obtained from reference TRBV2 and TRBJ2-5, is as follows: EPEVTQTPSHQVTQMGQEVILRCVPISNHLYFYWYRQILGQKVEFLVSFYNNEISEKSEIFDDQFSVERPDGSNFTLKIRSTKLEDSAMYFCASQPRVFEETQYFGPGTRLLVL.

In this sample, this clone turned up once. The CDR3 nucleotides read TGTGCCAGCAGTCCCACGTTTCTAGCGGTCACCGGGGAGCTGTTTTTT. Its translation is CASSPTFLAVTGELFF. J is TRBJ2-2 and V is TRBV6-2 or TRBV6-3, with TRBD2 identical over 7 bases. The CDR3 runs to 16 residues. Germline V gene sequence: CDR1 MNHEY, CDR2 SVGEGT. V lost 5 bases to trimming and J lost 4 bases; unmatched junction nucleotides: 10.

This rearrangement joins TRBV4-1 to TRBJ2-7; D might be TRBD1 (6 bases). The length of the CDR3 is 18 residues. With 0 bases removed from V and 2 bases from J, the gap between germline ends came to 20 bases. CDR1 is MGHRA and CDR2 is YSYEKL in the germline V gene. CDR3 loop: CASSQEVRGHYTTYEQYF. As DNA, the CDR3 is TGCGCCAGCAGCCAAGAGGTTAGGGGACATTACACAACCTACGAGCAGTACTTC.